The T cell receptor (beta chain) described here comes from a study of T cells in Graves' hyperthyroidism and ophthalmopathy. Germline V gene lookup returns CDR1 LNHNV and CDR2 YYDKDF (reference sequence). With 1 base removed from V and 11 bases from J, the gap between germline ends came to 21 bases. The CDR3 is 16 residues long. Diagnoses were established using clinical symptoms, serum thyroxine and TRAb, thyroid ultrasound and orbital computed tomography. Researchers took RNA transcripts and amplified the TCR beta CDR3 regions from them. The HTBI set primed first-round TCR CDR3 RT-PCR. MiXCR was run by TCRdb on the multiplex PCR reads, yielding one entry per CDR3 protein. The repertoire has 660,000 or so distinct CDR3 sequences, just under 45% of them found once; the top ten carry approximately 6.8%.

The chain employs TRBV15 and TRBJ1-5; D not certain. The TCR sequence derives from an adult man with Graves' disease, either hyperthyroidism or ophthalmopathy (not recorded which). The source material was peripheral blood or thyroid tissue (not recorded which). CDR3 sequence: CATSRVIREPYETQHF. The CDR3 DNA sequence: TGTGCCACCAGCAGAGTTATACGGGAACCGTATGAGACCCAGCATTTT. The full variable domain, in which reference TRBV15 and TRBJ1-5 provide the parts outside the CDR3, is DAMVIQNPRYQVTQFGKPVTLSCSQTLNHNVMYWYQQKSSQAPKLLFHYYDKDFNNEADTPDNFQSRRPNTSFCFLDIRSPGLGDTAMYLCATSRVIREPYETQHFGDGTRLSIL.